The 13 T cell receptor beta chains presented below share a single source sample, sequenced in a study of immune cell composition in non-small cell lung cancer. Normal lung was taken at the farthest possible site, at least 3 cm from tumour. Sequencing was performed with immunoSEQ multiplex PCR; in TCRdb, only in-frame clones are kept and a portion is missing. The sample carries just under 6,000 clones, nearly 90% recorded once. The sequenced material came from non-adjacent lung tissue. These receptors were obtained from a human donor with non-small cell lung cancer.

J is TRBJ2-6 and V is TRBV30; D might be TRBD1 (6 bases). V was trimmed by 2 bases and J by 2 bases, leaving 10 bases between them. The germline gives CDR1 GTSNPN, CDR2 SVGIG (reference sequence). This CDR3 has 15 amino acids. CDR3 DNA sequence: TGTGCCTGGAGTACAGGGTCCCCTGGGGCCAACGTCCTGACTTTC. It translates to CAWSTGSPGANVLTF.

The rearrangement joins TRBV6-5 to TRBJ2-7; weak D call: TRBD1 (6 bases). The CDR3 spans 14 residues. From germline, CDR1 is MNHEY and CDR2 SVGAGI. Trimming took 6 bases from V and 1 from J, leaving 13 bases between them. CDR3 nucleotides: TGTGCCAGCAGACAGGGTTGGGGATCCTACGAGCAGTACTTC. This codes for CASRQGWGSYEQYF.

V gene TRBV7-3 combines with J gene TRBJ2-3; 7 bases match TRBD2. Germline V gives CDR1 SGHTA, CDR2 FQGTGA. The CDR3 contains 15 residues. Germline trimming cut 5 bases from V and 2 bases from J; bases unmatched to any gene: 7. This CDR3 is CASSPQGLPTDTQYF. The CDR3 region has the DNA TGTGCCAGCAGCCCCCAGGGACTACCCACAGATACGCAGTATTTT.

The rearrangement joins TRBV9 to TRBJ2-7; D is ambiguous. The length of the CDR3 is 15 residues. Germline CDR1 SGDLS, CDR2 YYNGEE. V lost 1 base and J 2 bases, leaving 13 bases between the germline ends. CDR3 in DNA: TGTGCCAGCAGCGTAATCGACAACCCAACCTACGAGCAGTACTTC. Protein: CASSVIDNPTYEQYF.

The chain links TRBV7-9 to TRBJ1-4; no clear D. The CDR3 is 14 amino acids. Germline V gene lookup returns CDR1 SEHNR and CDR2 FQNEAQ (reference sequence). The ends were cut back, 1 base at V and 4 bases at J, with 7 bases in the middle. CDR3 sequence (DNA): TGTGCCAGCAGCTTAGGAGGGTTTAATGAAAAACTGTTTTTT. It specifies CASSLGGFNEKLFF.

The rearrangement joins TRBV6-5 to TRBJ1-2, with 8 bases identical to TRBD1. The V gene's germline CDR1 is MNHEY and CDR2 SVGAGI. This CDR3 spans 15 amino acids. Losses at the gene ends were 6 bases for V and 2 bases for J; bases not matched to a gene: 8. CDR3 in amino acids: CASRLTTGENYGYTF. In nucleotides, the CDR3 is TGTGCCAGCAGGCTTACGACAGGGGAAAACTATGGCTACACCTTC.

The CDR3 DNA reads TGTGCCAGCAGCTTGGGTCCCAGGGAAGATCAGCCCCAGCATTTT. Its translation: CASSLGPREDQPQHF. The chain recombines TRBV5-4 with TRBJ1-5; possibly TRBD1 for D (5 bases). The CDR3 has 15 amino acids. CDR1 is SGHNT, CDR2 YYREEE, per germline (reference sequence). V lost 0 bases and J 5 bases, leaving 12 bases between the germline ends.

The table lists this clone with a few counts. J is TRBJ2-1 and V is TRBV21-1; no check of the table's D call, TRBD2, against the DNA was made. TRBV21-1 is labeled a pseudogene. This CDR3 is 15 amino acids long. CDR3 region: CASSSHRTSTVEQFF. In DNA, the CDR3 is TGTGCCAGCAGCAGCCATAGGACTAGCACCGTTGAGCAGTTCTTC.

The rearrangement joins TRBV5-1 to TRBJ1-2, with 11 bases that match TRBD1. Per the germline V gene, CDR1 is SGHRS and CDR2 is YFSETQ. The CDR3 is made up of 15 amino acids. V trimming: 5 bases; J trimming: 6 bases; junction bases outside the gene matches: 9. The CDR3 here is CASRSGQGGSDGYTF. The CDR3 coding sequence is TGCGCCAGCAGGTCGGGACAGGGGGGATCGGATGGCTACACCTTC.

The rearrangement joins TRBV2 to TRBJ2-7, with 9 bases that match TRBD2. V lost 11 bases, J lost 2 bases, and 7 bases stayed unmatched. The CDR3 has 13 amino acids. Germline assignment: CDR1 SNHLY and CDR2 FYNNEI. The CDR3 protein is CAQSGRIPYEQYF. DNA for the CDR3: TGTGCCCAGAGCGGGAGGATCCCCTACGAGCAGTACTTC.

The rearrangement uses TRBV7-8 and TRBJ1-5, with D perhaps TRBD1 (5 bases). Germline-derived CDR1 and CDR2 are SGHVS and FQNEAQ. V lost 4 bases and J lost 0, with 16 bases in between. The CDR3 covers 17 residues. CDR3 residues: CASSSNVRGLSNQPQHF. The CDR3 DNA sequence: TGTGCCAGCAGCTCAAATGTCCGGGGACTTAGCAATCAGCCCCAGCATTTT.

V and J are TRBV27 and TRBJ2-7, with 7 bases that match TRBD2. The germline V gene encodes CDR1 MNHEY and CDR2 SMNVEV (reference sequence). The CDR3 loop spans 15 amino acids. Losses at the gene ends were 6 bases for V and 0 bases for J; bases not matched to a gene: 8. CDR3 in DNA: TGTGCCAGCAGGAGTAGAGCGGGAACCTCCTACGAGCAGTACTTC. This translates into CASRSRAGTSYEQYF.

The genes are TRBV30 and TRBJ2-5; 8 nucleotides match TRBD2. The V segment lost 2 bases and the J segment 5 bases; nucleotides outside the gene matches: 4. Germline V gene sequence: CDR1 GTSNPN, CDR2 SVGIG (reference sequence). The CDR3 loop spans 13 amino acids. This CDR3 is CAWSRTGGETQYF. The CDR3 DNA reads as TGTGCCTGGAGTAGAACGGGGGGGGAGACCCAGTACTTC.